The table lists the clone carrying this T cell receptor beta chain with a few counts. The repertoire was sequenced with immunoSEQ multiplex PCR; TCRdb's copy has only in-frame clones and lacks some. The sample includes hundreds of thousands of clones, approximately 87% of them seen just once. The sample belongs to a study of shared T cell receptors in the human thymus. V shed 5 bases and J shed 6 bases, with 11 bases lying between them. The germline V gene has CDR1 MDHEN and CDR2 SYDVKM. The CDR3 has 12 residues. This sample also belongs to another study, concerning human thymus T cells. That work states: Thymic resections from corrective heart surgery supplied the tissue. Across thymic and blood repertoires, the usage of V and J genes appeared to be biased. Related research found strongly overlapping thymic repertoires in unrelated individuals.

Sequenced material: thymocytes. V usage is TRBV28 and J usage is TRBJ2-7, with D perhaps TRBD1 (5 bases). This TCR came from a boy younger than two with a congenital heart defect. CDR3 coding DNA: TGTGCCAGCAGTAGTGGGGCACCCGAGCAGTACTTC. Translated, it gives CASSSGAPEQYF.